This TCR beta chain was recovered during a study of molecular identifiers for immune sequencing clone quantification. Findings and limits, study-wide: Reports indicate spiked Jurkat TCR RNA from one cell could be found among about a million naive cells. Barcode-sharing identical TCR molecules could underestimate highly expanded clone sizes.

The CDR3 runs to 16 residues. The authors built bulk TCR libraries by previously described methods with listed TCR primers. TCRdb recomputed calls from the PCR reads with MiXCR, one row per CDR3 protein. The table has approximately 550,000 distinct CDR3 sequences, about a fifth seen once. With respect to this clonotype: Its antigen is unidentified.

Naive CD8 T cell sorting was performed on the CD8+CD4-CCR7+CD45RA+ phenotype. Sequenced: naive CD8+ T cells from blood, with Jurkat cell RNA spiked in. As to subset: FACS-sorted CD8+CD4-CCR7+CD45RA+ naive T cells. The TCR sequence derives from a human donor in good health. Some libraries in this study had Jurkat cell RNA spiked in. This chain connects TRBV21-1 to TRBJ2-2. TRBV21-1 is designated a pseudogene. The CDR3 bases are TGTGCCAGCCCCAGACCGTTAGGGTTGGGCACCGGGGAGCTGTTTTTT. Translating gives CASPRPLGLGTGELFF.